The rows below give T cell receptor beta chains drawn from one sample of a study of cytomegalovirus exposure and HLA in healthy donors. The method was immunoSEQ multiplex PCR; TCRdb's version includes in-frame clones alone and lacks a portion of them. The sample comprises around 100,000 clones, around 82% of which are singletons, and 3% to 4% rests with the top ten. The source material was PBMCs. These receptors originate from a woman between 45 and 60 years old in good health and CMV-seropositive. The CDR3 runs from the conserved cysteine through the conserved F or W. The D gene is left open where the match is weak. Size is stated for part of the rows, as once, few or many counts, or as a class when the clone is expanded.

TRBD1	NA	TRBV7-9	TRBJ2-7	TGTGCCAGCAGCCCGGTGGGGACAGGGAAGAACGAGCAGTACTTC	CASSPVGTGKNEQYF
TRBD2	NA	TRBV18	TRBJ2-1	TGTGCCAGCTCCGGTCTGGCGGGAGGATACAATGAGCAGTTCTTC	CASSGLAGGYNEQFF
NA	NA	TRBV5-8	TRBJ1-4	TGTGCCAGCAGCCACCGGGGGGTTCCAACTAATGAAAAACTGTTTTTT	CASSHRGVPTNEKLFF
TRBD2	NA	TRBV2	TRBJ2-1	TGTGCCAGCAAAAAGCGGGAGAAGACCCATGAGCAGTTCTTC	CASKKREKTHEQFF
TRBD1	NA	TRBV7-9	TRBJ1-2	TGTGCCAGCAGCCCCGGGACAGGGGGGGATTATGGCTACACCTTC	CASSPGTGGDYGYTF
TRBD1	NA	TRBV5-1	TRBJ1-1	TGCGCCAGCCTGGGACAGTGGGCCACTGAAGCTTTCTTT	CASLGQWATEAFF
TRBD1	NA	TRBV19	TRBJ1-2	TGTGCCAGTAGCCCGGGGGACAGGGGGGGCTATGGCTACACCTTC	CASSPGDRGGYGYTF
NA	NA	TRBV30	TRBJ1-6	TGTGCCTGGAAAGGTTTGGGAGAAGCACCCCTCCACTTT	CAWKGLGEAPLHF
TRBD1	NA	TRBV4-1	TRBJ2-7	TGCGCCAGCAGCGATAGACAGGGGGCCCGATCCTACGAGCAGTACTTC	CASSDRQGARSYEQYF
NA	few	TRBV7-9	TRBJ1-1	TGTGCCAGCAGTACCCAGGGGAACACTGAAGCTTTCTTT	CASSTQGNTEAFF
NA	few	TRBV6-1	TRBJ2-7	TGTGCCACCCACCCTAGGGGCCAGGGGGGCTACGAGCAGTACTTC	CATHPRGQGGYEQYF
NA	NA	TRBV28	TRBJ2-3	TGTGCCAGCTCCGAGGCAAGATACACAGATACGCAGTATTTT	CASSEARYTDTQYF
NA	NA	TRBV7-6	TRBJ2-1	TGTGCCAGCAGCTTACTTGCGCCCAGCGCCGGCAACAATGAGCAGTTCTTC	CASSLLAPSAGNNEQFF
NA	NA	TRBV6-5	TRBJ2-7	TGTGCCAGTCAACCCCCAGGGGCCCCCTACGAGCAGTACTTC	CASQPPGAPYEQYF
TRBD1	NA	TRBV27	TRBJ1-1	TGTGCCAGCAGTTTAACCCCTCGGGACAGGACCATGAACACTGAAGCTTTCTTT	CASSLTPRDRTMNTEAFF
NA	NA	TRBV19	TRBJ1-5	TGTGCCAGTAGTATAGGAGGACAGCCCCAGCATTTT	CASSIGGQPQHF
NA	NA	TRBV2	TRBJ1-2	TGTGCCAGCAGTGTCAGTGAACAGGGAGATGGCTACACCTTC	CASSVSEQGDGYTF
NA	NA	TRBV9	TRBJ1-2	TGTGCCAGCAGCTCTCCAGGGGGCTACACCTTC	CASSSPGGYTF
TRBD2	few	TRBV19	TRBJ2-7	TGTGCCAGTAGTTCGACTAGCCTTTACGAGCAGTACTTC	CASSSTSLYEQYF
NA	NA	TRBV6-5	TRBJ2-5	TGTGCCAGCGGGCGCGGGATCGGCCAAGAGACCCAGTACTTC	CASGRGIGQETQYF
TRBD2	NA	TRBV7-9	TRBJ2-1	TGTGCCAGCGTTTTAGCGGGAAGCGAGCAGTTCTTC	CASVLAGSEQFF
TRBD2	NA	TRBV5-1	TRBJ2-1	TGCGCCAGCAGTCCCGAAGCGGGGCGAAATGAGCAGTTCTTC	CASSPEAGRNEQFF
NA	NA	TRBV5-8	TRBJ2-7	TGTGCCAGCAGCAATTTCCGCGGACTGAGCTCCTACGAGCAGTACTTC	CASSNFRGLSSYEQYF
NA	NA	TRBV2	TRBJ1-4	TGTGCCAGCAGTGCAAATACCGGAACTAATGAAAAACTGTTTTTT	CASSANTGTNEKLFF
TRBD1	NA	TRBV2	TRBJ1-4	TGTGCCAGCAGCGCGGACAGGGGGAAGGGGGAAAAACTGTTTTTT	CASSADRGKGEKLFF
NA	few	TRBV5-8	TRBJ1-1	TGTGCCAGCAGCTCGGTTGCTGAAGCTTTCTTT	CASSSVAEAFF
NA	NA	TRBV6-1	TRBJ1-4	TGTGCCAGCAGTGACCCAAAGGAGAAACTGTTTTTT	CASSDPKEKLFF
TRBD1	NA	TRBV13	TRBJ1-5	TGTGCCAGCAGCGTGGGACAGGGGGCCGGTCAGCCCCAGCATTTT	CASSVGQGAGQPQHF
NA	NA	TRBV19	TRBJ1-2	TGTGCCAGTAGTATAGGAGTTGTTGGCTACACCTTC	CASSIGVVGYTF
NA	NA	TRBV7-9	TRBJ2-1	TGTGCCAGCAGCTTGGGGGGGCCAAACAATGAGCAGTTCTTC	CASSLGGPNNEQFF
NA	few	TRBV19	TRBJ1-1	TGTGCCAGTAGCCAGGACACGAACACTGAAGCTTTCTTT	CASSQDTNTEAFF
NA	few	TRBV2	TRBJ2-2	TGTGCCAGCATTCTGGACTCGAACACCGGGGAGCTGTTTTTT	CASILDSNTGELFF
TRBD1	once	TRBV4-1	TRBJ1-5	TGCGCCAGCAGCCGGACAGGGGATGATGGATGGCAGCCCCAGCATTTT	CASSRTGDDGWQPQHF
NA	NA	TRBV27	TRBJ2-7	TGTGCCAGCAGCGCGAGAGGGAGGACTTACGAGCAGTACTTC	CASSARGRTYEQYF
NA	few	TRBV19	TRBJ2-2	TGTGCCAGTAGTATAGATCGGCGCGGACTGAACACCGGGGAGCTGTTTTTT	CASSIDRRGLNTGELFF
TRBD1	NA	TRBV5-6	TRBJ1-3	TGTGCCAGCAACCGGAGGGGGCACACCATATATTTT	CASNRRGHTIYF
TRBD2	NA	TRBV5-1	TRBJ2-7	TGCGCCAGCAGCTCGGGGGCTCTAGCGGGGGACTACGAGCAGTACTTC	CASSSGALAGDYEQYF
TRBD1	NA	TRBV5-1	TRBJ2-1	TGCGCCAGCAGCTTCGGAGGGACAGGCTCCTACAATGAGCAGTTCTTC	CASSFGGTGSYNEQFF
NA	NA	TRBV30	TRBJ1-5	TGTGCCTGGGGCACGGGAGGGCCCGGGACCTCTAAGCCCCAGCATTTT	CAWGTGGPGTSKPQHF
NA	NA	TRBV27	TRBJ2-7	TGTGCCAGCAGTTCACCCCAGGGCCTCTCCTACGAGCAGTACTTC	CASSSPQGLSYEQYF
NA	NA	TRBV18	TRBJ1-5	TGTGCCAGCTCATTAGTCGATTCCAATCAGCCCCAGCATTTT	CASSLVDSNQPQHF
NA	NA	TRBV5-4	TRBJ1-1	TGCGCCAGCAGCTTCTGGGGGCTTAGGACTGAAGCTTTCTTT	CASSFWGLRTEAFF
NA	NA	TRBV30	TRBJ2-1	TGTGCCTGGAGTGAACGTCGGAATGAGCAGTTCTTC	CAWSERRNEQFF
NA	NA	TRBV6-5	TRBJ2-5	TGTGCCAGCAGTCACGGGGAGACCCAGTACTTC	CASSHGETQYF
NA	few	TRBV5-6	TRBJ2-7	TGTGCCAGCAGCTTGGTCAGAACCTACGAGCAGTACTTC	CASSLVRTYEQYF
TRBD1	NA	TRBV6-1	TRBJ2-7	TGTGCCAGCAGTGAATTTAAACTGGGACAGGGGTTATACGAGCAGTACTTC	CASSEFKLGQGLYEQYF
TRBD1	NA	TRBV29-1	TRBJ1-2	TGCAGCGTTGGGGACAGGGGGAAGAATGGCTACACCTTC	CSVGDRGKNGYTF
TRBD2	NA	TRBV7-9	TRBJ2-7	TGTGCCAGCAGTCTAGCGGGAGGTGGTTACGAGCAGTACTTC	CASSLAGGGYEQYF
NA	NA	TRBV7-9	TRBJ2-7	TGTTCCAGCAGCTTTCGTTCGGACAGTCCCTACGAGCAGTACTTC	CSSSFRSDSPYEQYF
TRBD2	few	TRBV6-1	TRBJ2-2	TGTGCCAGCAGTGAATATCGGGGGGCCGGGGAGCTGTTTTTT	CASSEYRGAGELFF
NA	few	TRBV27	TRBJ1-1	TGTGCCAGCAGTATTACAAGGAACACTGAAGCTTTCTTT	CASSITRNTEAFF
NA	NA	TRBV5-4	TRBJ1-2	TGTGCCAGCAGCCCTGACACCAACTATGGCTACACCTTC	CASSPDTNYGYTF
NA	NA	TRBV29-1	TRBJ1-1	TGCAGCGTTCCCGCCAGCGGCACTGAAGCTTTCTTT	CSVPASGTEAFF
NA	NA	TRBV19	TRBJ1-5	TGTGCCAGTCTTAACGGGGGGGGGATTGATAGCAATCAGCCCCAGCATTTT	CASLNGGGIDSNQPQHF
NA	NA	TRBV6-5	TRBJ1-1	TGTGCCAGCAGCCGGACAGAGAACACTGAAGCTTTCTTT	CASSRTENTEAFF
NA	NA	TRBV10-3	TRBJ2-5	TGTGCCATCAGTGCCCTTAGGGGGAAGACCCAGTACTTC	CAISALRGKTQYF